This TCR beta chain derives from a study of cytomegalovirus exposure and HLA in healthy donors. Overall study: Among around 200 million T cells, an earlier analysis found 117 million unique TCR beta sequences. Among the approximately 400 donors who were genotyped, about 84% fell in the genetic ancestry cluster that is associated with self-reported Caucasian donors.

Trimming took off 4 bases at V and 4 bases at J, with 16 bases between the two ends. From germline, CDR1 is SGHRS and CDR2 YFSETQ. The CDR3 runs 15 residues. With 60 Vbeta and 13 Jbeta primers, the PCR was carried out. Libraries were prepared by immunoSEQ multiplex PCR; TCRdb keeps only in-frame clonotypes and omits some of them. The sample comprises around 100,000 clones, about 83% of which are singletons, and about 5.2% rests with the top ten. The origin of this receptor is a female donor in good health and CMV-seropositive. The chain couples TRBV5-1 to TRBJ2-3; D perhaps matches TRBD1 (6 bases). The sample taken for sequencing was PBMCs. The CDR3 protein is CASSAQGERADTQYF. The DNA of the CDR3 is TGCGCCAGCAGCGCACAGGGAGAAAGGGCAGATACGCAGTATTTT.